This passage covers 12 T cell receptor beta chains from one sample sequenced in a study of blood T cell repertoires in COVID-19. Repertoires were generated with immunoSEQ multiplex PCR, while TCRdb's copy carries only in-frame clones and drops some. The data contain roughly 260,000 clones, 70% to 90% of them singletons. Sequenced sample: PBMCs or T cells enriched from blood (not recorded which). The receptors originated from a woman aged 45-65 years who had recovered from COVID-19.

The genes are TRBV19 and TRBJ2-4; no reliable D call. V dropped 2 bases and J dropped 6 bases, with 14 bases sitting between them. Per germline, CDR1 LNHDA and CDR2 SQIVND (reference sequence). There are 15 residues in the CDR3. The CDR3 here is CASSINPERRNIQYF. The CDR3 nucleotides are TGTGCCAGTAGTATAAATCCCGAAAGGAGAAACATTCAGTACTTC.

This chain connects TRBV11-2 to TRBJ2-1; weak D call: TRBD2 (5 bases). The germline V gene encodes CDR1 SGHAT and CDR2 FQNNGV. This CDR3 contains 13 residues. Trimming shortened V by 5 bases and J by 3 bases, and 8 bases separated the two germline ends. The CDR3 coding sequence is TGTGCCAGCAGCCCACGGGACTACAATGAGCAGTTCTTC. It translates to CASSPRDYNEQFF.

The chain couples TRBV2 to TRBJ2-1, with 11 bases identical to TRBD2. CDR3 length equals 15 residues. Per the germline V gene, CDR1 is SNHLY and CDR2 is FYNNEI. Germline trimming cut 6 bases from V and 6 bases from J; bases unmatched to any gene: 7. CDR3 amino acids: CASRVTSGSFNEQFF. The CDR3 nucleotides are TGTGCCAGCAGGGTCACTAGCGGGAGCTTCAATGAGCAGTTCTTC.

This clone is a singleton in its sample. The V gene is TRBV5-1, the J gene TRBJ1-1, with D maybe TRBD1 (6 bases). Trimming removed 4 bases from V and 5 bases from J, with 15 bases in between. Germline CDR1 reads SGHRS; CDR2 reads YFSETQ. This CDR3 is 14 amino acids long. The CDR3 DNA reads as TGCGCCAGCAGCCCGGGACAACCGGGAACTGAAGCTTTCTTT. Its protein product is CASSPGQPGTEAFF.

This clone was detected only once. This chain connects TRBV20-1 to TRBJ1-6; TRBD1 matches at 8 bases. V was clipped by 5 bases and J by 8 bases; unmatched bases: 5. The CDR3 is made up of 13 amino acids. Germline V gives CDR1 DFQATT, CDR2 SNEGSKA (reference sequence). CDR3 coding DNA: TGCAGTGCTCGTGGACAGGGAGATTCACCCCTCCACTTT. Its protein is CSARGQGDSPLHF.

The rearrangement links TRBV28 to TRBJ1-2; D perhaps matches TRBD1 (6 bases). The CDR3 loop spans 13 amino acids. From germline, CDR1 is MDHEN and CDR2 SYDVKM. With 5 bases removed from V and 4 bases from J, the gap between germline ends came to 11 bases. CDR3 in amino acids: CASSRPRGYGYTF. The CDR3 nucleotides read TGTGCCAGCAGTCGTCCCAGGGGCTATGGCTACACCTTC.

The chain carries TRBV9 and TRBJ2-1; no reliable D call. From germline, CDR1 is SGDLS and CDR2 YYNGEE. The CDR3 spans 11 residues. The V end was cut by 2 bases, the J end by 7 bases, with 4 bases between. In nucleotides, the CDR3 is TGTGCCAGCAGCGTTTCTAATGAGCAGTTCTTC. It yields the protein CASSVSNEQFF.

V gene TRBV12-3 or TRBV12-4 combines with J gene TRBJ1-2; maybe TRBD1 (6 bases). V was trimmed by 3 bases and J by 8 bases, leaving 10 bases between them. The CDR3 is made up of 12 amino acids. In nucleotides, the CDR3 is TGTGCCAGCAGTTTCAGGACAGAGGGCTACACCTTC. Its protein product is CASSFRTEGYTF.

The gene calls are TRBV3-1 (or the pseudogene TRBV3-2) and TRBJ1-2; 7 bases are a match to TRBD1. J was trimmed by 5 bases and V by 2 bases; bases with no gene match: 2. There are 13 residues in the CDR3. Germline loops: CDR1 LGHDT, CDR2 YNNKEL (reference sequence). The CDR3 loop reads CASSQQGEYGYTF. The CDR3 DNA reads TGTGCCAGCAGCCAACAGGGGGAATATGGCTACACCTTC.

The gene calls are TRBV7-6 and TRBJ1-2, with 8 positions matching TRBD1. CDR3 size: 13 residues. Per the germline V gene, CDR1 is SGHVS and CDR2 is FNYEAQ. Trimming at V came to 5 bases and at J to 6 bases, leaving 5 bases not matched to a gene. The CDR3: CASSPDRVNGYTF. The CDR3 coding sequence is TGTGCCAGCAGCCCGGACAGGGTGAATGGCTACACCTTC.

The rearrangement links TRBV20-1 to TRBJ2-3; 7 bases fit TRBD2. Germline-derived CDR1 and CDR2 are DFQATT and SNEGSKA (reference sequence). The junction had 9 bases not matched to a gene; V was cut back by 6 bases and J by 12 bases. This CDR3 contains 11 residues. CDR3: CSAPGTTFQYF. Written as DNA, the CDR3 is TGCAGTGCCCCCGGGACTACCTTCCAGTATTTT.

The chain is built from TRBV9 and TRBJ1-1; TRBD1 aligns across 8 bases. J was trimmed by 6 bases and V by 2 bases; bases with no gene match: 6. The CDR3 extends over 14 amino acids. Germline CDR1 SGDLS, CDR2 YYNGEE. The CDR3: CASSVDRVGAEAFF. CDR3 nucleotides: TGTGCCAGCAGCGTGGACAGGGTAGGCGCTGAAGCTTTCTTT.